This paragraph reports one T cell receptor beta chain. What it recognizes is unknown. This entry comes from a study of Graves' ophthalmopathy and Graves' hyperthyroidism. Study findings and constraints: Blood also harbored most expanded thyroid clonotypes above 0.001 frequency.

RNA transcripts were the source from which TCR beta CDR3 regions were amplified. The first-round RT-PCR employed HTBI primers together with the Qiagen OneStep RT-PCR kit. A multiplex PCR was then performed as the second round. TCRdb reprocessed the multiplex PCR reads with MiXCR, giving one entry per CDR3 protein. The table includes some 750,000 distinct CDR3 sequences, roughly two fifths detected once. CDR1 and CDR2 from the germline V gene are SGDLS and YYNGEE. The CDR3 contains 16 residues. The ends lost 4 bases at V and 1 base at J; junction bases unmatched: 10. Sequencing was carried out using peripheral blood. This sequence originates from an adult man with Graves' ophthalmopathy. V is TRBV9 and J is TRBJ1-1, with 7 nucleotides matching TRBD1. The CDR3 DNA is TGTGCCAGCAGCCAATTTAGAAGGGGGCCGAACACTGAAGCTTTCTTT. Translated, it gives CASSQFRRGPNTEAFF.